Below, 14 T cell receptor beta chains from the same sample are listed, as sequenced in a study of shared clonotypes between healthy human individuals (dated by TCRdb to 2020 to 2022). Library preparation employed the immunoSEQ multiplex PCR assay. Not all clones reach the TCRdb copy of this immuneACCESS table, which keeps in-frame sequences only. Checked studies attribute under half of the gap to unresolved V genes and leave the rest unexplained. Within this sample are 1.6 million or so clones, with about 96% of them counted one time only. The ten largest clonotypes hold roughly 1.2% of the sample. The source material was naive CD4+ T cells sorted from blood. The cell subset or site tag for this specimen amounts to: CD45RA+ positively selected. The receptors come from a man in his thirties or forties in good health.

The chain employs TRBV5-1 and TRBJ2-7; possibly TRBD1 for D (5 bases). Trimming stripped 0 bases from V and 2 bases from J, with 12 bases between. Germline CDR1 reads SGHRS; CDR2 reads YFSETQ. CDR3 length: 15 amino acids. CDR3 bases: TGCGCCAGCAGCTTGGAGGACACAGGTCCCTACGAGCAGTACTTC. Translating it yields CASSLEDTGPYEQYF. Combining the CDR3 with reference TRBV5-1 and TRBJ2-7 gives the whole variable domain KAGVTQTPRYLIKTRGQQVTLSCSPISGHRSVSWYQQTPGQGLQFLFEYFSETQRNKGNFPGRFSGRQFSNSRSEMNVSTLELGDSALYLCASSLEDTGPYEQYFGPGTRLTVT.

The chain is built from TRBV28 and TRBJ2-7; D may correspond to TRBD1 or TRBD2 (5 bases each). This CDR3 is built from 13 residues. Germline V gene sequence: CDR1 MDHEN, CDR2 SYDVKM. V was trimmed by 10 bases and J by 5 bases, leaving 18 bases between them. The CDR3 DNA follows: TGTGCCACCAGGAGAAGGGGAGCCCACGAGCAGTACTTC. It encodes CATRRRGAHEQYF.

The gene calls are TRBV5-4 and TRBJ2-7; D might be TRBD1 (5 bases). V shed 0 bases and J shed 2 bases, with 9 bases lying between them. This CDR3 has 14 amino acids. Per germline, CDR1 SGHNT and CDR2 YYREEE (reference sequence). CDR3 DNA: TGTGCCAGCAGCTTGGTCGACAGTCCCTACGAGCAGTACTTC. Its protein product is CASSLVDSPYEQYF.

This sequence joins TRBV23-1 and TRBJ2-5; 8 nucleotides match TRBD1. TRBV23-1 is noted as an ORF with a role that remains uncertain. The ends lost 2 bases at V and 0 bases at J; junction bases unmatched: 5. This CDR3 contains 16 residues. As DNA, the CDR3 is TGCGCCAGCAGTCAAGGTCGGGACAGGAACCAAGAGACCCAGTACTTC. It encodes CASSQGRDRNQETQYF.

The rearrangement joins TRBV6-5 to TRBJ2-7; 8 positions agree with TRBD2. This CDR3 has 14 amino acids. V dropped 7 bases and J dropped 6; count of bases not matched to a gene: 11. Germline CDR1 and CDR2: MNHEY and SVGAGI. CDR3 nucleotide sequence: TGTGCCAGCATTGGCTCCAGCGGGAGCGGCGAGCAGTACTTC. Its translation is CASIGSSGSGEQYF.

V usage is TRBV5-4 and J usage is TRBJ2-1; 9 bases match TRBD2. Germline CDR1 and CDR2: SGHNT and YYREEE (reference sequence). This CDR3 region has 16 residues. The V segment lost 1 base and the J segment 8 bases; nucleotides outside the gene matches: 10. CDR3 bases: TGTGCCAGCAGCTTGAGTGTCGCGGGAGGGATGGATGAGCAGTTCTTC. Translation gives CASSLSVAGGMDEQFF.

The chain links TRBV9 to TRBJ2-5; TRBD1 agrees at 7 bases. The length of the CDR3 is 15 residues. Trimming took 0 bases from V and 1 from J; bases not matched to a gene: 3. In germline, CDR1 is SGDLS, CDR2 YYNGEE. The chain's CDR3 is CASSVDRGVQETQYF. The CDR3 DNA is TGTGCCAGCAGCGTAGACAGGGGCGTCCAAGAGACCCAGTACTTC.

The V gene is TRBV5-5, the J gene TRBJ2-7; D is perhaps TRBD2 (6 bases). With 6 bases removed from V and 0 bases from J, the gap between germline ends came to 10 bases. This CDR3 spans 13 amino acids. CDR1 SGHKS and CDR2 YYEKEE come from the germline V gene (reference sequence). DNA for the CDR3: TGTGCCAGCAACTCGGGACTCTCCTACGAGCAGTACTTC. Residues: CASNSGLSYEQYF.

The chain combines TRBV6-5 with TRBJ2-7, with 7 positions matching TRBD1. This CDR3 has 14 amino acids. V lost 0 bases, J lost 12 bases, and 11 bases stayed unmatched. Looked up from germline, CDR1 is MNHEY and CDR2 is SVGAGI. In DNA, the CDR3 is TGTGCCAGCAGTTACTCACGCGACAGGGCCCGTTGGTACTTC. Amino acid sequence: CASSYSRDRARWYF.

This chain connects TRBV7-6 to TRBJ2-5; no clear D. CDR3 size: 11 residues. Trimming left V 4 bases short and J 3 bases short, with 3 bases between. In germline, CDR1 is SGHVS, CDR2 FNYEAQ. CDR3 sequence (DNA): TGTGCCAGCAGCTCGAAAGAGACCCAGTACTTC. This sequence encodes CASSSKETQYF.

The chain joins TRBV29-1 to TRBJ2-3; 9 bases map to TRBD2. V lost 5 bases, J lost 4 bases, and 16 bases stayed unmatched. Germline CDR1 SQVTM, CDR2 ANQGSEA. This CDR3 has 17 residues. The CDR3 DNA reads TGCAGCGTTCAGGGTTTACGGCGGGAGGGCCCCTCAGATACGCAGTATTTT. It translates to CSVQGLRREGPSDTQYF.

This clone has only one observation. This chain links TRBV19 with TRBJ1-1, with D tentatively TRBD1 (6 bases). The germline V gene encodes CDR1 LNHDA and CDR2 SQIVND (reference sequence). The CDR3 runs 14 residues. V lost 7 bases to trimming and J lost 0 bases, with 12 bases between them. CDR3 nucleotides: TGTGCCAGTACCCCACAGGGCCTGAACACTGAAGCTTTCTTT. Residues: CASTPQGLNTEAFF.

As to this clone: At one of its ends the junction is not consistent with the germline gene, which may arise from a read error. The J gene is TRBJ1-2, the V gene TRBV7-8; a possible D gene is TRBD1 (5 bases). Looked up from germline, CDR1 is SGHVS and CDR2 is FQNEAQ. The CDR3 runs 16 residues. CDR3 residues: CASSLGHREPKYGYTF. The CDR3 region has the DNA TGTGCCAGCAGCTTGGGGCATAGGGAGCCTAAGTATGGCTACACCTTC.

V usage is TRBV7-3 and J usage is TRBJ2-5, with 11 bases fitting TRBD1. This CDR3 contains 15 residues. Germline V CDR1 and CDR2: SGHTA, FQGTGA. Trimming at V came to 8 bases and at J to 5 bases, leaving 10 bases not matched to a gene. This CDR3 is CASGRGQGVGETQYF. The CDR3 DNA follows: TGTGCCAGCGGGCGGGGACAGGGGGTCGGGGAGACCCAGTACTTC.